This T cell receptor beta chain was captured in a study of monozygotic twins with inflammatory bowel disease. The CDR3 has 16 residues. Germline V gene lookup returns CDR1 KGHSH and CDR2 LQKENI. Generation of cDNA took place in eight separate reactions per sample. TCRdb re-called the 5' RACE reads and shows each CDR3 protein once, DNA omitted. The sample data list 300,000 to 400,000 distinct CDR3 sequences. General observations from the study: For IBD patients, clonotypes shared with others were fewer than for healthy twins, especially with disease activity.

Note on this clonotype: As yet, its antigen is unknown.

The source of this sequence is a human donor with ulcerative colitis or Crohn's disease, or a healthy co-twin of an affected twin (not recorded which). The chain couples TRBV18 to TRBJ2-2; without DNA, the TCRdb call of TRBD2 cannot be checked. The sequenced material came from blood. This CDR3 is CASSPASGTNTGELFF.